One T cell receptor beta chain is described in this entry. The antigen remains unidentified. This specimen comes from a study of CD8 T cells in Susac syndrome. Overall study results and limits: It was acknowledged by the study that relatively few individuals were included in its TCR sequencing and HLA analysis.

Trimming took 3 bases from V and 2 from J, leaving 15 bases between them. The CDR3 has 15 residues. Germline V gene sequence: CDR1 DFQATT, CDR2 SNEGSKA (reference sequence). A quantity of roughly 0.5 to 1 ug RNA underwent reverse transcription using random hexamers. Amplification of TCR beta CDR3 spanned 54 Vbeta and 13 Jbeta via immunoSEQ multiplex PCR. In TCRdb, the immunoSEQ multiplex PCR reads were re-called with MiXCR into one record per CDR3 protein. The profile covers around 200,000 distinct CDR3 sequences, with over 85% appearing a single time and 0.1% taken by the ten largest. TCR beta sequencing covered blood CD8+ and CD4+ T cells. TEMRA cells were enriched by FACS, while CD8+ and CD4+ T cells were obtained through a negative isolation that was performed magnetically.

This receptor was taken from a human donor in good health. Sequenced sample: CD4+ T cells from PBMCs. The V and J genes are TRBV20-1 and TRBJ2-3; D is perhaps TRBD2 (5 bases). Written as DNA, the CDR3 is TGCAGTGCTAGTGTGCTAGCTCCTTCCACAGATACGCAGTATTTT. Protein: CSASVLAPSTDTQYF.